These 9 T cell receptor beta chains share one sample of origin, sequenced in a study of cytomegalovirus exposure and HLA in healthy donors. This PCR relied on a set of 60 Vbeta primers and 13 Jbeta primers. Method: immunoSEQ multiplex PCR; TCRdb's copy keeps in-frame clones and lacks some. The sample has 160,000 or so clones, 60% to 80% seen once. The specimen was PBMCs. These receptors originate from a man aged 40-55 years in good health and CMV-seropositive.

The CDR3 coding sequence is TGTGCCAGCAGCGTAGAGGGCGGGAGACACAATGAGCAGTTCTTC. It translates to CASSVEGGRHNEQFF. The V call is TRBV9, the J call TRBJ2-1; 7 nucleotides align to TRBD2. The CDR3 consists of 15 residues. V dropped 0 bases and J dropped 5; count of bases not matched to a gene: 5. Germline V lookup: CDR1 SGDLS, CDR2 YYNGEE.

This chain connects TRBV7-3 to TRBJ2-2; D is uncertain. The CDR3 contains 15 residues. Trimming left V 5 bases short and J 2 bases short, with 12 bases between. The V gene's germline CDR1 is SGHTA and CDR2 FQGTGA. Written as DNA, the CDR3 is TGTGCCAGCAGCGCGACTCGGTCAAACACCGGGGAGCTGTTTTTT. As protein: CASSATRSNTGELFF.

The J gene is TRBJ2-1, the V gene TRBV5-1; TRBD2 might be the D (6 bases). The CDR3 totals 16 residues. Germline CDR1 and CDR2: SGHRS and YFSETQ. Deletions cut 0 bases from V and 3 bases from J, with 13 bases between. The CDR3 loop is CASSLEGRGFYNEQFF. The CDR3 nucleotides are TGCGCCAGCAGCTTGGAGGGGCGGGGATTCTACAATGAGCAGTTCTTC.

This clone was detected only a few times. V gene TRBV10-3 combines with J gene TRBJ2-7; possibly TRBD2 for D (5 bases). Trimming shortened V by 8 bases and J by 1 base, and 6 bases separated the two germline ends. This CDR3 is 11 amino acids long. Germline V lookup: CDR1 ENHRY, CDR2 SYGVKD. The CDR3 sequence is CAISGSYEQYF. The CDR3 DNA reads as TGTGCCATCTCGGGGTCCTACGAGCAGTACTTC.

V usage is TRBV5-1 and J usage is TRBJ2-7; D gene unclear. Germline V gene sequence: CDR1 SGHRS, CDR2 YFSETQ. Trimming pared 2 bases from V and 3 bases from J, leaving 15 bases between. This CDR3 has 15 amino acids. CDR3 nucleotide sequence: TGCGCCAGCAGCTTCGGTGGAAGCGCCTACTACGAGCAGTACTTC. Translated: CASSFGGSAYYEQYF.

This clone was recorded once. V gene TRBV5-1 combines with J gene TRBJ2-3, with D hard to call. With 2 bases removed from V and 5 bases from J, the gap between germline ends came to 9 bases. In germline, CDR1 is SGHRS, CDR2 YFSETQ. CDR3 length: 13 residues. The CDR3 nucleotides read TGCGCCAGCAGCTTCTCAGATCTAGATACGCAGTATTTT. Encoded protein: CASSFSDLDTQYF.

In its sample, this clone was seen a few times. The rearrangement joins TRBV28 to TRBJ2-1, with 15 bases fitting TRBD2. CDR3 size: 17 residues. Trimming removed 2 bases from V and 4 bases from J; junction bases left unmatched: 3. Germline CDR1 reads MDHEN; CDR2 reads SYDVKM. DNA of the CDR3: TGTGCCAGCAGTTTAGGACTAGCGGGAGGGAGATACAATGAGCAGTTCTTC. Residues: CASSLGLAGGRYNEQFF.

This clone appeared a single time. The chain joins TRBV7-6 to TRBJ2-1; 10 bases fit TRBD2. The germline V gene has CDR1 SGHVS and CDR2 FNYEAQ. This CDR3 is 20 amino acids long. V trimming: 4 bases; J trimming: 0 bases; junction bases outside the gene matches: 15. The CDR3 nucleotides are TGTGCCAGCAGCTCCCGAGGCCGGACTAGCGGAGCGCTCTCCTACAATGAGCAGTTCTTC. It codes for CASSSRGRTSGALSYNEQFF.

This chain joins TRBV14 and TRBJ2-7, with D hard to call. Germline V CDR1 and CDR2: SGHDN, FVKESK. The V gene lost 2 bases and the J gene lost 9 bases, with 14 bases spanning the gap. The CDR3 runs 13 residues. The CDR3 here is CASSQNEILGQYF. The DNA for the CDR3 is TGTGCCAGCAGCCAAAACGAGATTCTCGGGCAGTACTTC.